This entry features one T cell receptor (beta chain) sequence. This specimen belongs to a study of blood T cell repertoires in COVID-19. Study summary: T cells, B-cell-depleted T cells, or PBMCs provided the cDNA or gDNA that served as material.

The study recruited people aged roughly 18 to 95 years across under 25 US areas. The CDR3 sequence is 13 residues long. The trim removed 8 bases at V and 6 bases at J, leaving 9 bases unmatched. Germline-derived CDR1 and CDR2 are MNHEY and SVGAGI. Per the authors' pipeline: For nucleated cells, counts were estimated from reference gene primer amplification. The repertoire was sequenced with immunoSEQ multiplex PCR; TCRdb's copy has only in-frame clones and lacks some. The V and J calls and clone size come from that table; D and trimming were worked out from the DNA. The sample yields 150,000 to 200,000 clones, more than 75% seen once.

The chain employs TRBV6-5 and TRBJ1-2; 7 nucleotides agree with TRBD1. The clonotype comes from a human donor with acute COVID-19. The donor label of this sample is uncertain. The sample comprised PBMCs or T cells enriched from blood (not recorded which). CDR3 bases: TGTGCCAGCTCGCCGGGGACAGTTGATGGCTACACCTTC. Protein product: CASSPGTVDGYTF.